This TCR beta chain was obtained from a study of T cells in Graves' hyperthyroidism and ophthalmopathy. Trimming took 3 bases from V and 9 from J, leaving 21 bases between them. CDR1 and CDR2 from the germline V gene are DFQATT and SNEGSKA (reference sequence). This CDR3 is built from 15 residues. Amplification targeted TCR beta CDR3 regions from RNA transcripts. HTBI primers were employed in a first-round RT-PCR of the TCR CDR3. TCRdb used MiXCR to reprocess the multiplex PCR reads, holding one entry per CDR3 protein. The data contain fewer than 900,000 distinct CDR3 sequences, about 16% of them singletons.

Sequenced sample: blood. This chain connects TRBV20-1 to TRBJ2-4; no firm D call. The sequence was obtained from a man between 18 and 29 years old with Graves' hyperthyroidism. The CDR3, as DNA: TGCAGTGCTAGTCCCCACCCCCCTGCGGTTGGCATTCAGTACTTC. Amino acids: CSASPHPPAVGIQYF.